Described below is a single T cell receptor (beta chain) sequence and its context. This entry is derived from a study of blood T cell repertoires in COVID-19. Study background: COVID-19 samples from acute and convalescent phases originated in the United States, Italy and Spain. The cDNA or gDNA used as material had been derived from T cells, B-cell-depleted T cells, or PBMCs.

Study processing details: Reference gene primer amplification gave estimated nucleated cell counts. Libraries were prepared by immunoSEQ multiplex PCR; TCRdb keeps only in-frame clonotypes and omits some of them. V, J and clone size are those of that table, while D and trimming were read from the DNA. This sample has around 190,000 clones, with approximately 89% found just once. CDR1 and CDR2 from the germline V gene are SGDLS and YYNGEE. Trimming took off 2 bases at V and 0 bases at J, with 12 bases between the two ends. This CDR3 has 16 residues. This chain links TRBV9 with TRBJ1-3, with no clear D. Sequenced input: peripheral blood. The TCR was taken from a woman aged 55-69 years with acute or convalescent COVID-19. The chain's CDR3 is CASSVGGHLSGNTIYF. DNA for the CDR3: TGTGCCAGCAGCGTTGGCGGGCACCTCTCTGGAAACACCATATATTTT.